The 9 T cell receptor beta chains listed next were all sequenced from one sample in a study of blood T cells in healthy people across ages. Primers used in a second PCR of roughly 7 to 11 cycles were a sample-barcoded 5' primer and a J-beta primer mix. One entry per CDR3 protein, called by TCRdb with MiXCR from the 5' RACE reads. The table shows about 640,000 distinct CDR3 sequences, with 58% occurring only once. Sequencing was carried out using blood. The receptors here all came from a man aged 60-69 years in good health.

The J gene is TRBJ2-7, the V gene TRBV7-2; D may correspond to TRBD1 or TRBD2 (5 bases each). The J call may be in error: the DNA end matches TRBJ2-5 better. The V gene's germline CDR1 is SGHTA and CDR2 FQGNSA. The CDR3 length is 15 residues. For the CDR3, the DNA is TGTGCCAGCAGCCAGGTCGCCGGGGCCGGAGAGACCCAGTACTTC. Its translation: CASSQVAGAGETQYF.

The chain employs TRBV5-1 and TRBJ2-6, with D perhaps matching TRBD1 (5 bases). V shed 10 bases and J shed 1 base, with 6 bases lying between them. The CDR3 is 12 residues long. Looked up from germline, CDR1 is SGHRS and CDR2 is YFSETQ. CDR3 region: CAPGSGANVLTF. CDR3 DNA sequence: TGCGCCCCAGGGTCTGGGGCCAACGTCCTGACTTTC.

Remarks on this clonotype: This clone may be a read error of a much larger clone one base away. This chain links TRBV28 with TRBJ2-2; D is perhaps TRBD2 (6 bases). The CDR3 is made up of 12 amino acids. Germline V gene lookup returns CDR1 MDHEN and CDR2 SYDVKM. CDR3 in DNA: TGTGTCAGCAGGCAGGGAGGAAAGGAGCTGTTTTTT. Translation gives CVSRQGGKELFF.

CDR3 protein: CASSLDLARETQYF. CDR3 DNA sequence: TGTGCCAGCAGCTTAGACCTCGCGAGGGAGACCCAGTACTTC. The chain carries TRBV11-2 and TRBJ2-5; D remains unclear. Trimming cost V 0 bases and J 5 bases, with 10 bases left between them. Germline values: CDR1 SGHAT, CDR2 FQNNGV. The CDR3 extends over 14 amino acids. The full variable domain, completed using reference TRBV11-2 and TRBJ2-5, is EAGVAQSPRYKIIEKRQSVAFWCNPISGHATLYWYQQILGQGPKLLIQFQNNGVVDDSQLPKDRFSAERLKGVDSTLKIQPAKLEDSAVYLCASSLDLARETQYFGPGTRLLVL.

The genes are TRBV9 and TRBJ2-1; tentatively, D is TRBD2 (6 bases). There are 18 residues in the CDR3. CDR1 and CDR2 from the germline V gene are SGDLS and YYNGEE. Trimming took 4 bases from V and 0 from J, leaving 20 bases between them. This chain's CDR3 is CASSPSPPTSRSYNEQFF. The CDR3 DNA reads as TGTGCCAGCAGCCCCAGCCCACCGACTAGTCGCTCCTACAATGAGCAGTTCTTC. Full variable domain (remainder filled in from reference TRBV9 and TRBJ2-1): DSGVTQTPKHLITATGQRVTLRCSPRSGDLSVYWYQQSLDQGLQFLIQYYNGEERAKGNILERFSAQQFPDLHSELNLSSLELGDSALYFCASSPSPPTSRSYNEQFFGPGTRLTVL.

This clonotype was observed a few times. The V call is TRBV20-1, the J call TRBJ2-7, with 9 bases aligning to TRBD1. Losses at the gene ends were 6 bases for V and 5 bases for J; bases not matched to a gene: 8. This CDR3 is 13 amino acids long. Germline CDR1 reads DFQATT; CDR2 reads SNEGSKA (reference sequence). The CDR3 sequence: CSAPDRGTDEQYF. CDR3 nucleotides: TGCAGTGCCCCGGACAGGGGAACGGACGAGCAGTACTTC.

V gene TRBV4-2 combines with J gene TRBJ2-4; 10 bases map to TRBD1. CDR3 size: 21 residues. Germline values: CDR1 LGHNA, CDR2 YNFKEQ. V dropped 0 bases and J dropped 1; count of bases not matched to a gene: 15. CDR3 region: CASSQDSGGRQGALAKNIQYF. The CDR3 coding sequence is TGTGCCAGCAGCCAAGATTCCGGCGGGCGACAGGGGGCTCTGGCCAAAAACATTCAGTACTTC.

The chain joins TRBV28 to TRBJ2-4; D is perhaps TRBD1 or TRBD2 (5 bases each). The length of the CDR3 is 15 residues. From germline, CDR1 is MDHEN and CDR2 SYDVKM. Trimming left V 6 bases short and J 1 base short, with 13 bases between. CDR3 in amino acids: CASSLFEGAKNIQYF. The CDR3 bases are TGTGCCAGCAGCCTCTTCGAGGGGGCCAAAAACATTCAGTACTTC.

Turning to this clonotype: The junction departs from germline at one end; a sequencing error may be responsible. CDR3 sequence: CASSQDRAVGSPLHF. CDR3 DNA sequence: TGCGCCAGCAGCCAAGACCGGGCTGTAGGTTCACCTCTCCACTTT. The chain joins TRBV4-1 to TRBJ1-6; D is undetermined. CDR1 and CDR2 (germline): MGHRA, YSYEKL. The CDR3 runs 15 residues.